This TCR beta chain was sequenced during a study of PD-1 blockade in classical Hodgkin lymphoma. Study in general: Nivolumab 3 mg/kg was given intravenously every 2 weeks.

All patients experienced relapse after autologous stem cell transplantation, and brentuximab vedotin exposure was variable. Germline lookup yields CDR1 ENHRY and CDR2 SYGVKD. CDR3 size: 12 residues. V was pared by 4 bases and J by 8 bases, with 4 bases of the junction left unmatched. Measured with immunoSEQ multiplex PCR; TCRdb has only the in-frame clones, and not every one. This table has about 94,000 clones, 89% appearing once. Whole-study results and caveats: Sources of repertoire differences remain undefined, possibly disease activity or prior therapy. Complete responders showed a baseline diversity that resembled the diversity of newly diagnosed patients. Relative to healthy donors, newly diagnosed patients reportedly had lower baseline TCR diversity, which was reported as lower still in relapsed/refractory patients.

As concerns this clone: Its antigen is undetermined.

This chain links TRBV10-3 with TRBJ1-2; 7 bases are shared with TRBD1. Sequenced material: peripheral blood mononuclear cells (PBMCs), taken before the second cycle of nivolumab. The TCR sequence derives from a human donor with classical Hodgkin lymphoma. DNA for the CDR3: TGTGCCATCAGTGGGAGGACAGGAGGCTACACCTTC. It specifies CAISGRTGGYTF.